This T cell receptor beta chain originates from a study of T-cell reconstitution after alpha-beta-depleted transplantation in children. Unique molecular identifiers were used to barcode this TCRbeta library. MiXCR, run by TCRdb on the PCR reads, gives a single entry per CDR3 protein. Counted here are 540,000 or so distinct CDR3 sequences, 23% occurring once; the ten biggest clones make up over 12%. CDR1 is ENHRY, CDR2 SYGVKD, per germline. V dropped 8 bases and J dropped 1; count of bases not matched to a gene: 7. The CDR3 is made up of 15 amino acids. The sequence derives from a boy less than two years old who had a stem cell transplant for acute myeloid leukemia, so the T cells may come from the graft donor. This sample comprised PBMCs, mostly from graft donor cells, obtained 360 days after TCRalphabeta/CD19-depleted stem cell transplant. The chain carries TRBV10-3 and TRBJ2-1; 8 bases match TRBD2. The CDR3: CAIGGGGPSYNEQFF. DNA of the CDR3: TGTGCCATCGGGGGCGGGGGGCCATCCTACAATGAGCAGTTCTTC.